A selection of T cell receptor beta chains follows, all from one sample in a study of PD-1 blockade in classical Hodgkin lymphoma. TCRdb keeps only in-frame clones here, not all; method: immunoSEQ multiplex PCR. The table has tens of thousands of clones, 80% to 90% seen once. The specimen comprised peripheral blood mononuclear cells (PBMCs), sampled at baseline. These receptors were taken from a human donor with classical Hodgkin lymphoma. Each CDR3 is given with its conserved first and last residue. The order of the fields is V gene, J gene, CDR3 protein.

V gene: TRBV12-5; J gene: TRBJ2-6; CDR3 protein: CASGRLSAGQSRANVLTF
V gene: TRBV5-6; J gene: TRBJ2-7; CDR3 protein: CASSFQGTAYEQYF
V gene: TRBV7-9; J gene: TRBJ2-3; CDR3 protein: CASSPGGLYTDTQYF
V gene: TRBV9; J gene: TRBJ2-5; CDR3 protein: CASGGNEETQYF
V gene: TRBV6-1; J gene: TRBJ2-5; CDR3 protein: CASSEAQGREETQYF
V gene: TRBV28; J gene: TRBJ1-2; CDR3 protein: CASRYGDGYTF
V gene: TRBV6-6; J gene: TRBJ2-7; CDR3 protein: CASRRTSGGGEQYF
V gene: TRBV14; J gene: TRBJ1-2; CDR3 protein: CASSQPVWKQTANYGYTF
V gene: TRBV21-1; J gene: TRBJ2-7; CDR3 protein: CASSKGGGQGNFEQYF
V gene: TRBV7-8; J gene: TRBJ1-5; CDR3 protein: CASSLGEDNQPQHF
V gene: TRBV6-5; J gene: TRBJ1-4; CDR3 protein: CASSYSGPNNEKLFF
V gene: TRBV27; J gene: TRBJ2-7; CDR3 protein: CASSSKSRSSEQYF
V gene: TRBV5-1; J gene: TRBJ1-1; CDR3 protein: CASSLAGLVAEAFF
V gene: TRBV25-1; J gene: TRBJ1-4; CDR3 protein: CATKGKKSEKLFF
V gene: TRBV5-8; J gene: TRBJ1-5; CDR3 protein: CASSSSRGLSNQPQHF